This T cell receptor beta chain was retrieved from a study of cytomegalovirus exposure and HLA in healthy donors. Study results and limitations: Later on, an analysis tied about 17,000 TCR beta sequences to HLA alleles at 0.05 false discovery rate. The productive fraction for most TCR beta V segments was about 87% or about 30% in an earlier analysis.

The germline V gene has CDR1 MNHEY and CDR2 SMNVEV (reference sequence). V shed 7 bases and J shed 3 bases, with 13 bases lying between them. This CDR3 region has 13 residues. PCR employed 60 Vbeta and 13 Jbeta primers. The repertoire was sequenced with immunoSEQ multiplex PCR; TCRdb's copy has only in-frame clones and lacks some. The sample lists about 150,000 clones; about 74% were seen once. About this clone: Its specificity is unknown.

The receptor was derived from a man younger than 45 in good health and CMV-seronegative. V is TRBV27 and J is TRBJ2-7, with D perhaps matching TRBD2 (6 bases). Sequencing input: PBMCs. CDR3 in amino acids: CASKGSGVYEQYF. DNA for the CDR3: TGTGCCAGCAAGGGCTCGGGGGTCTACGAGCAGTACTTC.